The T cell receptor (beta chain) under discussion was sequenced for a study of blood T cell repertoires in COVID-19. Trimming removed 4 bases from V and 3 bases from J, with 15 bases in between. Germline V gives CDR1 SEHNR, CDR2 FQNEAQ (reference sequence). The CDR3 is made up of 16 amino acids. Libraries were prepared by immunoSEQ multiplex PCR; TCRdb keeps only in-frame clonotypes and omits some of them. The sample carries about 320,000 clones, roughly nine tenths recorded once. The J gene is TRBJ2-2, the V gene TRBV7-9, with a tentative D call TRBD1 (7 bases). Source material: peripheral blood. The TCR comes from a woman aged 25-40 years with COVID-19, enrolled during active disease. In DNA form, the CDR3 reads TGTGCCAGCAGCTCACACAGGGGCGGGGACACCGGGGAGCTGTTTTTT. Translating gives CASSSHRGGDTGELFF.